This TCR beta chain is from a study of blood T cell repertoires in COVID-19 (dated by TCRdb to the early 2020s). About the study as a whole: The collaborator samples originated in the United States, Italy and Spain and spanned the acute and convalescent phases of COVID-19. The dataset comprised deeply sampled blood TCRbeta repertoires from subjects exposed to, actively infected with, or recovered from COVID-19. Samples were obtained from the ongoing ImmuneRACE study (first 160 participants) and from roughly 1,300 subjects provided by 6 global collaborators. Where HLA class I and class II types were available, the types were taken from metadata supplied by the sample provider, not from assay-based typing. The prospective study material was composed of cDNA or gDNA derived from T cells, B-cell-depleted T cells, or PBMCs. A freely available public database, intended as a resource for researchers studying the immune response to SARS-CoV-2, is where the repertoires were released. The sample metadata nearly always contained a de-identified subject ID, COVID-19 status, age in years and sex.

From the cysteine up to the phenylalanine, the CDR3 has a length of 13 residues. Only CDR3 DNA remains: 39 bases, in frame from the first base. After removal of 4 bases from V and 3 bases from J, the junction retains 4 bases not matched to a gene. Via the germline V gene, CDR1 is SQVTM and CDR2 ANQGSEA. Here is what the overall study found, with its caveats: The quantity of clinical and demographic metadata differed by source and by participant and was supplied without curation.

The immunoSEQ Assay, a bias-controlled multiplex PCR, was used to amplify TCRbeta CDR3 regions from genomic DNA. In the authors' own workflow: The number of nucleated cells in each sample was estimated from the amplification of reference gene primers within the assay. To quantify the absolute abundance of each unique TCRbeta CDR3 rearrangement, sequence reads were collapsed and filtered. For each sample, productive Simpson clonality was calculated as the square root of Simpson's diversity index across productive rearrangements. What TCRdb holds here is the immuneACCESS table cut down to in-frame rearrangements. Part of the clones is not present; checked against another copy, under half of the missing clones reflect an unresolved V gene, and the others are unexplained. V, J and clone size reflect that table, while D and trimming were determined from the DNA. This sample gives approximately 72,000 clones in total; roughly 86% of them show up just once. The top ten clonotypes cover less than 15% of the sample.

To note about this clone: Its target antigen remains unknown. The record has no base qualities; no much larger clone is one base away.

Each collaborating institution followed its own protocols to collect whole blood in K2EDTA tubes. Collaborator samples were shipped for TCRbeta analysis as frozen whole blood, isolated PBMCs, or DNA extracted from either sample type. This clonotype was sampled from a woman aged 55-70 years with acute or convalescent COVID-19. Recombination joined TRBV29-1 with TRBJ2-5, with 8 bases in between that match TRBD1. The material sequenced was peripheral blood. The nucleotides read TGCAGCGTTGGACAGGGGCCTGAAGAGACCCAGTACTTC. It translates as CSVGQGPEETQYF.